What follows are 17 T cell receptor beta chains derived from one specimen sequenced in a study of early stage breast cancer tumors. Measured with immunoSEQ multiplex PCR; TCRdb has only the in-frame clones, and not every one. The sample holds about 69,000 clones, more than 70% seen once. Sequenced sample: blood. The receptors stem from a person aged 35-55 years with breast cancer.

J is TRBJ1-2 and V is TRBV28; weak D call: TRBD1 (5 bases). V gave up 8 bases and J gave up 8 bases, with 12 bases separating them. Germline-derived CDR1 and CDR2 are MDHEN and SYDVKM. This CDR3 has 11 amino acids. In DNA form, the CDR3 reads TGTGCCAGCTTTAGGACATCCGGCTACACCTTC. This codes for CASFRTSGYTF.

The sample holds a few counts of this clone. V is TRBV2 and J is TRBJ1-4; D call uncertain. V dropped 5 bases and J dropped 0 bases, with 7 bases sitting between them. Germline assignment: CDR1 SNHLY and CDR2 FYNNEI. The CDR3 runs to 14 residues. The CDR3 DNA sequence: TGTGCCAGCAGTAAACTGGCAACTAATGAAAAACTGTTTTTT. Translated, it gives CASSKLATNEKLFF.

This chain joins TRBV28 and TRBJ2-3, with unresolved D. The CDR3 extends over 13 amino acids. Trimming removed 7 bases from V and 0 bases from J, with 8 bases in between. The germline gives CDR1 MDHEN, CDR2 SYDVKM. The CDR3 region is CASTQSSTDTQYF. CDR3 DNA: TGTGCCAGCACCCAATCTAGCACAGATACGCAGTATTTT.

The chain uses TRBV5-4 and TRBJ2-5, with unresolved D. Trimming pared 4 bases from V and 2 bases from J, leaving 15 bases between. Germline V gives CDR1 SGHNT, CDR2 YYREEE (reference sequence). The CDR3 covers 15 residues. The CDR3 is CASSLSVDVQETQYF. The CDR3 DNA sequence: TGTGCCAGCAGCCTAAGTGTCGACGTACAAGAGACCCAGTACTTC.

The J gene is TRBJ1-5, the V gene TRBV10-3, with D tentatively TRBD1 (5 bases). Per the germline V gene, CDR1 is ENHRY and CDR2 is SYGVKD. V gave up 3 bases and J gave up 7 bases, with 13 bases separating them. This CDR3 region has 14 residues. CDR3 amino acids: CAISDRGVGQPQHF. The CDR3 DNA is TGTGCCATCAGTGATAGAGGGGTCGGACAGCCCCAGCATTTT.

The gene calls are TRBV28 and TRBJ2-7; 8 bases match TRBD1. The CDR3 spans 14 residues. The trim removed 5 bases at V and 3 bases at J, leaving 6 bases unmatched. Germline CDR1 and CDR2: MDHEN and SYDVKM. CDR3: CASSGTGGVYEQYF. The CDR3 bases are TGTGCCAGCAGTGGAACAGGGGGTGTCTACGAGCAGTACTTC.

The rearrangement joins TRBV27 to TRBJ2-7; TRBD1 might be the D (6 bases). Trimming shortened V by 2 bases and J by 2 bases, and 10 bases separated the two germline ends. Germline loops: CDR1 MNHEY, CDR2 SMNVEV (reference sequence). This CDR3 comprises 14 residues. The CDR3 region has the DNA TGTGCCAGCAGTTTAGGCAGGGGCGCCTACGAGCAGTACTTC. Amino acids: CASSLGRGAYEQYF.

The chain employs TRBV27 and TRBJ1-2; 12 bases match TRBD1. V lost 5 bases and J lost 5; bases outside the gene matches: 9. This CDR3 comprises 16 residues. The germline V gene has CDR1 MNHEY and CDR2 SMNVEV (reference sequence). CDR3 coding DNA: TGTGCCAGCAGTCCGAAGGGACAGGGGGCAGGGTATGGCTACACCTTC. Translating it yields CASSPKGQGAGYGYTF.

The rearrangement uses TRBV29-1 and TRBJ1-4, with D possibly TRBD1 on 5 matching bases. Germline assignment: CDR1 SQVTM and CDR2 ANQGSEA. V was pared by 7 bases and J by 8 bases, with 23 bases between. CDR3 length: 15 residues. This CDR3 is CSALKRGRENEKLFF. The CDR3 coding sequence is TGCAGCGCTCTAAAGAGAGGCAGGGAGAACGAAAAACTGTTTTTT.

The DNA of the CDR3 is TGTGCCACCAGCACCGGACAGCAAGAGACCCAGTACTTC. Translated: CATSTGQQETQYF. This chain connects TRBV15 to TRBJ2-5, with D possibly matching TRBD1 (6 bases). The germline V and J ends were trimmed by 4 bases and 2 bases, with 8 bases remaining between them. Germline CDR1 LNHNV, CDR2 YYDKDF (reference sequence). The CDR3 runs to 13 residues.

Only one count was recorded for this clone. V is TRBV28 and J is TRBJ2-2, with 9 nucleotides matching TRBD1. The CDR3 is 15 amino acids. With 5 bases clipped from V and 9 bases from J, the junction kept 10 bases outside the gene matches. The germline CDR1 and CDR2 sequences are MDHEN and SYDVKM. In nucleotides, the CDR3 is TGTGCCAGCAGTCTCCGGACAGGGGTTTCCCGGGAGCTGTTTTTT. Amino acids: CASSLRTGVSRELFF.

The chain employs TRBV5-5 and TRBJ2-1; the D gene is possibly TRBD2 (5 bases). This CDR3 has 16 amino acids. Trimming stripped 5 bases from V and 1 base from J, with 16 bases between. Germline CDR1 SGHKS, CDR2 YYEKEE (reference sequence). The CDR3 nucleotides are TGTGCCAGCAGATTAAGCGGAGACGGGTCCTACAATGAGCAGTTCTTC. Encoded protein: CASRLSGDGSYNEQFF.

The chain joins TRBV1 to TRBJ2-5; the table's D call, TRBD2, was not checked against the DNA. TRBV1 has pseudogene status. The CDR3 has 16 amino acids. CDR3 amino acids: CTSSPAGGGSSETQYF. The CDR3 DNA reads TGCACCAGCAGCCCGGCGGGAGGGGGCTCCTCGGAGACCCAGTACTTC.

The gene calls are TRBV7-6 and TRBJ2-7; D is unresolved. V was cut by 4 bases and J by 3 bases, with 4 bases left in between. CDR3 size: 11 residues. Per the germline V gene, CDR1 is SGHVS and CDR2 is FNYEAQ. The CDR3 DNA is TGTGCCAGCAGCTCCCGCTACGAGCAGTACTTC. This sequence encodes CASSSRYEQYF.

The chain carries TRBV15 and TRBJ2-1, with TRBD2 matching 11 bases. CDR3 size: 15 residues. Germline values: CDR1 LNHNV, CDR2 YYDKDF (reference sequence). J gave up 9 bases and V 4 bases, and 8 bases lay outside the gene matches. CDR3 sequence (DNA): TGTGCCACCAGCAAATCCGGGACTAGCGGCGGTGAGCAGTTCTTC. Translating it yields CATSKSGTSGGEQFF.

V usage is TRBV5-5 and J usage is TRBJ2-7; weak D call: TRBD1 (5 bases). Trimming stripped 0 bases from V and 2 bases from J, with 12 bases between. CDR1 is SGHKS and CDR2 is YYEKEE in the germline V gene (reference sequence). The length of the CDR3 is 15 residues. The CDR3 DNA is TGTGCCAGCAGCTTGGAAGGGTACAGGACCTACGAGCAGTACTTC. This translates into CASSLEGYRTYEQYF.

The chain couples TRBV7-3 to TRBJ1-1, with D uncertain. V lost 5 bases and J lost 1, with 8 bases in between. Germline V gene lookup returns CDR1 SGHTA and CDR2 FQGTGA. CDR3 size: 13 residues. The CDR3 DNA reads TGTGCCAGCAGCGGACGGGCGAACACTGAAGCTTTCTTT. This sequence encodes CASSGRANTEAFF.